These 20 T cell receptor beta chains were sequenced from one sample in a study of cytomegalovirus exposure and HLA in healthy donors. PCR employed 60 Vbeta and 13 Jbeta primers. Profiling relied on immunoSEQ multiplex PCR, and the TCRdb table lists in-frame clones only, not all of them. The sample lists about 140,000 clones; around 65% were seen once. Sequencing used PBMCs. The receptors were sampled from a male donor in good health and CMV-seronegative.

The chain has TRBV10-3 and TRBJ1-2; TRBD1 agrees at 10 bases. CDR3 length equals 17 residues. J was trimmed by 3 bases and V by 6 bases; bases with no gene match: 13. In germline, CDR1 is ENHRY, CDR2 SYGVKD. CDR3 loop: CAIRPGQGFFGDYGYTF. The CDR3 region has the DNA TGTGCCATCAGGCCGGGACAGGGGTTTTTCGGCGACTATGGCTACACCTTC.

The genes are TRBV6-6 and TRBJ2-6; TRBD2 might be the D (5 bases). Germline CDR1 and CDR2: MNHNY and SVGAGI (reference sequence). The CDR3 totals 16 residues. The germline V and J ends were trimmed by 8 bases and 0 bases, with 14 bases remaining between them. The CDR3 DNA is TGTGCCAGCGCCGTCCGGAGGAGCTCTGGGGCCAACGTCCTGACTTTC. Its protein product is CASAVRRSSGANVLTF.

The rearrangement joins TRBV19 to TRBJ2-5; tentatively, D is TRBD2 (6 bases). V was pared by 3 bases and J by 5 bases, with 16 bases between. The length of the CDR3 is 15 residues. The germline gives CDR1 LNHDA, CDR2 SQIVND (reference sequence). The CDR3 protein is CASSIRGGTWETQYF. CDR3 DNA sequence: TGTGCCAGTAGTATTCGTGGGGGGACTTGGGAGACCCAGTACTTC.

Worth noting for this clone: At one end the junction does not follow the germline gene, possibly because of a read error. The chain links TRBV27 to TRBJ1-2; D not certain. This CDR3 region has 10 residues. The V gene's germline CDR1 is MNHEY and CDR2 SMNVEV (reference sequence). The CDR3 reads CASSSQIRYF. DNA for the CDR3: TGTGCCAGCAGTTCTCAGATCCGTTACTTC.

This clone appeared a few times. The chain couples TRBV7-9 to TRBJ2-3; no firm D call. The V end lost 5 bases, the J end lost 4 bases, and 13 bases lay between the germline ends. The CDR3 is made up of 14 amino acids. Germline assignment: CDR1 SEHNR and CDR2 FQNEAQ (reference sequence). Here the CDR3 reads CASSQDSGADTQYF. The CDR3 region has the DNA TGTGCCAGCAGCCAAGATAGTGGTGCAGATACGCAGTATTTT.

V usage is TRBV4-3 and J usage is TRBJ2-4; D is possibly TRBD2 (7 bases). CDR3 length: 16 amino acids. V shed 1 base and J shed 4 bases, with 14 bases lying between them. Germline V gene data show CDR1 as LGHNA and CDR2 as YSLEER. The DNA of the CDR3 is TGCGCCAGCAGCCAAGGGTGGGGGGGCCCAAAAAACATTCAGTACTTC. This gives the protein CASSQGWGGPKNIQYF.

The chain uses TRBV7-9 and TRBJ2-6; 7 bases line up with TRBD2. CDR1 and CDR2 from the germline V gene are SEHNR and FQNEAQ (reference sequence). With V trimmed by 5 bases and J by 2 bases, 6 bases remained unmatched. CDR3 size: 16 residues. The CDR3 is CASSRLRGAGANVLTF. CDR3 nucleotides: TGTGCCAGCAGCCGCCTCCGGGGGGCTGGGGCCAACGTCCTGACTTTC.

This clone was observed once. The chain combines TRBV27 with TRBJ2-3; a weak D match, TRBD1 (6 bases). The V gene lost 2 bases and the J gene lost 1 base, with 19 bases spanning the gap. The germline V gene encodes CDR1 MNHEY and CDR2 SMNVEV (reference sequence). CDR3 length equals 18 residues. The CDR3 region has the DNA TGTGCCAGCAGTTTAAACCCTCCACGGGACATCGGCACAGATACGCAGTATTTT. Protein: CASSLNPPRDIGTDTQYF.

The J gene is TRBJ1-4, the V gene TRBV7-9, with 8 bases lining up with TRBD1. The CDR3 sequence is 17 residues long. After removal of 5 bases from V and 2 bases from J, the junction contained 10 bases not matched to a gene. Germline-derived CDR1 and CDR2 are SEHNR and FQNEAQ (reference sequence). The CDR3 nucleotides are TGTGCCAGCAGCCGTTTACAGGGGGGCCTCACTAATGAAAAACTGTTTTTT. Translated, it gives CASSRLQGGLTNEKLFF. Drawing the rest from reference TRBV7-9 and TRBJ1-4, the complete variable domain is DTGVSQNPRHKITKRGQNVTFRCDPISEHNRLYWYRQTLGQGPEFLTYFQNEAQLEKSRLLSDRFSAERPKGSFSTLEIQRTEQGDSAMYLCASSRLQGGLTNEKLFFGSGTQLSVL.

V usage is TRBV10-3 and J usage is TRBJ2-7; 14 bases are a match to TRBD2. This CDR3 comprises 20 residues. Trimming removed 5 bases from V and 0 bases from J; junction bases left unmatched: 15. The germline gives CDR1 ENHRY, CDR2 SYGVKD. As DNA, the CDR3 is TGTGCCATCAGTACGACTGGCACCGGGACTAGCGGGGGCCACTCCTACGAGCAGTACTTC. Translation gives CAISTTGTGTSGGHSYEQYF.

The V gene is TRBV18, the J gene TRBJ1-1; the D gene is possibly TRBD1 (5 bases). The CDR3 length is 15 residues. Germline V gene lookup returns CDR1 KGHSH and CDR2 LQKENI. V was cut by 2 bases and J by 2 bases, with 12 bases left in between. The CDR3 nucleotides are TGTGCCAGCTCACCAATCGAAACAGGCAACACTGAAGCTTTCTTT. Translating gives CASSPIETGNTEAFF.

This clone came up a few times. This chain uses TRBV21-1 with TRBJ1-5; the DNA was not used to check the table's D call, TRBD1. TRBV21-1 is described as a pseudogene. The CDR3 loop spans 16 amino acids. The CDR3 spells CASRESTGDSNQPQHF. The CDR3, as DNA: TGTGCCAGCAGGGAGAGTACAGGGGACAGCAATCAGCCCCAGCATTTT.

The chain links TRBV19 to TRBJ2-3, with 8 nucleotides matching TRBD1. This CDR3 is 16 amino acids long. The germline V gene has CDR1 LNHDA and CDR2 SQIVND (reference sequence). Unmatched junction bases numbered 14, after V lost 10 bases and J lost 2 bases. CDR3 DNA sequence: TGTGCCACCAACCCCGCGACAGGGGTGGCCACAGATACGCAGTATTTT. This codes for CATNPATGVATDTQYF.

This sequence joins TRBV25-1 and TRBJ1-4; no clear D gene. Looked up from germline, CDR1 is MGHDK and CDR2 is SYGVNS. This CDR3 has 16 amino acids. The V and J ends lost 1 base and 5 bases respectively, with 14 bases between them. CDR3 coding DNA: TGTGCCAGCAGTGAATCTAGGCGGTCCCTCAATGAAAAACTGTTTTTT. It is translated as CASSESRRSLNEKLFF.

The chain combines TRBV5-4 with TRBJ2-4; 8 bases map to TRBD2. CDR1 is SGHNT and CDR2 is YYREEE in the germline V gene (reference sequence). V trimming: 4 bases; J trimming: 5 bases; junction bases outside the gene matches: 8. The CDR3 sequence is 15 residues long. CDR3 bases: TGTGCCAGCAGCCAGGGTAGCGGGGCCCAAAACATTCAGTACTTC. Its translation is CASSQGSGAQNIQYF.

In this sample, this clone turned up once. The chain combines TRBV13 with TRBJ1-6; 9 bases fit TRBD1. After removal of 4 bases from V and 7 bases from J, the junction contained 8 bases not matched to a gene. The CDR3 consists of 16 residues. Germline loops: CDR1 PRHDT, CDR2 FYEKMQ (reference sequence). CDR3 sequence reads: CASSSLTGGNNSPLHF. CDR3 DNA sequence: TGTGCCAGCAGCTCCTTGACAGGGGGGAACAATTCACCCCTCCACTTT.

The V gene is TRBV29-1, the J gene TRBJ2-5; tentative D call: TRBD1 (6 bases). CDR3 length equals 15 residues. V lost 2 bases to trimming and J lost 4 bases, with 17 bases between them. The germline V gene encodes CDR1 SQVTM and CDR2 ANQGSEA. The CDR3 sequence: CSVEPAGVQGETQYF. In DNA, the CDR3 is TGCAGCGTTGAACCTGCAGGGGTTCAAGGAGAGACCCAGTACTTC.

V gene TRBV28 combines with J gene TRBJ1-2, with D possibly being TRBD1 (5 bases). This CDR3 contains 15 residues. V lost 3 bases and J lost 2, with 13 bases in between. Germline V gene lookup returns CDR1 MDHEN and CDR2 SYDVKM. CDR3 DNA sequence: TGTGCCAGCAGTTTCTCTGGACACCCCAACTATGGCTACACCTTC. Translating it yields CASSFSGHPNYGYTF.

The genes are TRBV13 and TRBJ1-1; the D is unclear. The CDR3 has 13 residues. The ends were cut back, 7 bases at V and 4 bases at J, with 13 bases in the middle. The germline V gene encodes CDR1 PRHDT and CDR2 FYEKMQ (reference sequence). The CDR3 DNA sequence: TGTGCCAGCATCCCCGCGCCTGGCACTGAAGCTTTCTTT. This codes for CASIPAPGTEAFF.

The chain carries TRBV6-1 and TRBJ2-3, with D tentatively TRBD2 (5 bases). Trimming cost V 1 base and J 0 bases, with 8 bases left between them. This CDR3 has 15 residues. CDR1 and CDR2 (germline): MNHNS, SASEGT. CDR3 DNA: TGTGCCAGCAGTGAAGGAGGGCGCAGCACAGATACGCAGTATTTT. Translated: CASSEGGRSTDTQYF.